This entry concerns a single T cell receptor (beta chain). Its antigen is not identified. The entry originates in a study of OX40 agonist ivuxolimab in advanced cancers. Turning to the study itself: Every 2 weeks, patients got intravenous ivuxolimab at one of six dose levels (0.01-10 mg/kg). Aged about 20 to 80 with a mean of about 63 years, they were about 78% male. The study, taken as a whole, reports: Relative to CD4+, CD8+ T cells held more expanded clones on average.

Cycle 7 day 1, cycle 4 day 1, and baseline were the timepoints at which blood was sampled. Repertoires were generated with immunoSEQ multiplex PCR, while TCRdb's copy carries only in-frame clones and drops some. This sample has 70,000 or so clones, with around 91% found just once. There are 16 residues in the CDR3. Per the germline V gene, CDR1 is MGHRA and CDR2 is YSYEKL. V was clipped by 1 base and J by 4 bases; unmatched bases: 10. The material sequenced was CD4+ or CD8+ T cells sorted from blood, taken in a trial of the OX40 agonist ivuxolimab. The chain uses TRBV4-1 and TRBJ2-7; 7 bases are a match to TRBD1. This clonotype was obtained from an adult with an advanced solid tumor such as melanoma, head and neck, liver or kidney cancer. CDR3 sequence reads: CASSQGPDAGGYEQYF. The CDR3, as DNA: TGCGCCAGCAGCCAAGGTCCCGACGCAGGGGGATACGAGCAGTACTTC.